This passage covers 13 T cell receptor beta chains from one sample sequenced in a study of patients and donors after allogeneic stem cell transplantation. TCRdb re-called the RT-PCR reads through MiXCR, storing one row per CDR3 protein. The sample has about 230,000 distinct CDR3 sequences; around an eighth are singletons. Sequenced sample: blood, either unsorted or a sorted T cell fraction (not recorded which). The receptors here all came from a human donor who was either an allogeneic HSCT recipient or a stem cell or donor lymphocyte infusion donor (not recorded which). It is not recorded whose cells these are; they may come from a transplant donor.

This clonotype was counted only a few times. The V and J genes are TRBV11-2 and TRBJ2-2; D gene ambiguous. Germline V gives CDR1 SGHAT, CDR2 FQNNGV. Deletions cut 1 base from V and 5 bases from J, with 11 bases between. This CDR3 is 15 amino acids long. In DNA, the CDR3 is TGTGCCAGCAGCTTAGTCACGGTCCGGACCGGGGAGCTGTTTTTT. As protein: CASSLVTVRTGELFF.

The V call is TRBV4-3, the J call TRBJ2-3; 9 positions match TRBD2. The CDR3 is 17 amino acids. The germline V gene encodes CDR1 LGHNA and CDR2 YSLEER. Trimming cost V 1 base and J 0 bases; bases outside gene matches: 5. CDR3 loop: CASSQALAGTSTDTQYF. The CDR3 DNA is TGCGCCAGCAGCCAAGCCCTAGCGGGGACTAGCACAGATACGCAGTATTTT.

This clonotype has only a few counts. The chain combines TRBV12-3 or TRBV12-4 with TRBJ1-3; TRBD1 aligns across 8 bases. V was pared by 6 bases and J by 2 bases, with 6 bases of the junction left unmatched. The CDR3 sequence is 15 residues long. This chain's CDR3 is CASSDTGGTGNTIYF. The CDR3 DNA sequence: TGTGCCAGCAGCGATACAGGGGGTACTGGAAACACCATATATTTT.

This clonotype was counted only a few times. The chain joins TRBV7-9 to TRBJ1-2, with TRBD1 as a possible D gene (6 bases). CDR3 length: 14 amino acids. Trimming pared 5 bases from V and 6 bases from J, leaving 16 bases between. Germline V CDR1 and CDR2: SEHNR, FQNEAQ (reference sequence). The CDR3 DNA reads TGTGCCAGCAGCCCGACACAGGGTATGGATGGCTACACCTTC. This translates into CASSPTQGMDGYTF. The full variable domain, rest sourced from reference TRBV7-9 and TRBJ1-2, is DTGVSQNPRHKITKRGQNVTFRCDPISEHNRLYWYRQTLGQGPEFLTYFQNEAQLEKSRLLSDRFSAERPKGSFSTLEIQRTEQGDSAMYLCASSPTQGMDGYTFGSGTRLTVV.

V and J are TRBV19 and TRBJ2-5; the D call may be TRBD1 or TRBD2 (6 bases each). CDR1 is LNHDA and CDR2 is SQIVND in the germline V gene (reference sequence). The CDR3 covers 15 residues. V gave up 3 bases and J gave up 2 bases, with 13 bases separating them. CDR3 loop: CASSIHQGRQETQYF. As DNA, the CDR3 is TGTGCCAGTAGTATCCATCAGGGGAGGCAAGAGACCCAGTACTTC.

V is TRBV30 and J is TRBJ1-2, with a tentative D call TRBD1 (5 bases). Germline CDR1 and CDR2: GTSNPN and SVGIG (reference sequence). The germline V and J ends were trimmed by 3 bases and 4 bases, with 12 bases remaining between them. There are 13 residues in the CDR3. The CDR3 sequence: CAWRYQGSYGYTF. Here the CDR3 DNA reads TGTGCCTGGAGATACCAGGGTAGCTATGGCTACACCTTC.

The chain carries TRBV20-1 and TRBJ2-3; no firm D call. CDR3 length: 14 amino acids. V was cut by 3 bases and J by 0 bases, with 10 bases left in between. Germline lookup yields CDR1 DFQATT and CDR2 SNEGSKA (reference sequence). The CDR3 region has the DNA TGCAGTGCTAGTGAGCTAACTAGCACAGATACGCAGTATTTT. Translation: CSASELTSTDTQYF.

This clonotype has at least ten counts. A read error may account for a junction end that differs from germline. The rearrangement joins TRBV5-1 to TRBJ2-5; 8 bases line up with TRBD1. The V gene's germline CDR1 is SGHRS and CDR2 YFSETQ. CDR3 length: 14 residues. DNA for the CDR3: TGTGCCAGCAGCCCAGGACAGGGCCGAGAGACCCAGTACTTC. This sequence encodes CASSPGQGRETQYF. The full variable domain, completed using reference TRBV5-1 and TRBJ2-5, is KAGVTQTPRYLIKTRGQQVTLSCSPISGHRSVSWYQQTPGQGLQFLFEYFSETQRNKGNFPGRFSGRQFSNSRSEMNVSTLELGDSALYLCASSPGQGRETQYFGPGTRLLVL.

The table lists this clonotype with many counts. The CDR3 DNA reads as TGCGCCAGCAGCCTCCCGATCCCTAATGAGCAGTTCTTC. Its translation: CASSLPIPNEQFF. V usage is TRBV5-1 and J usage is TRBJ2-1; D uncertain. The length of the CDR3 is 13 residues. Trimming stripped 4 bases from V and 7 bases from J, with 12 bases between. Germline V lookup: CDR1 SGHRS, CDR2 YFSETQ.

The chain is built from TRBV3-1 and TRBJ2-1; TRBD2 agrees at 7 bases. CDR1 is LGHDT, CDR2 YNNKEL, per germline (reference sequence). The CDR3 spans 15 residues. V dropped 6 bases and J dropped 0; count of bases not matched to a gene: 5. The CDR3 nucleotides read TGTGCCAGCAGTCCCGGACTAGACTCCTACAATGAGCAGTTCTTC. The encoded protein is CASSPGLDSYNEQFF.

The rearrangement links TRBV12-3 or TRBV12-4 to TRBJ2-7, with TRBD1 identical over 9 bases. The CDR3 is 16 residues long. After removal of 6 bases from V and 4 bases from J, the junction contained 13 bases not matched to a gene. Here the CDR3 reads CASSRTGASQDYEQYF. CDR3 bases: TGTGCCAGCAGCCGGACAGGGGCCTCCCAAGATTACGAGCAGTACTTC.

This clonotype has at least ten counts. The J gene is TRBJ2-1, the V gene TRBV5-1, with TRBD2 matching 11 bases. V trimming: 3 bases; J trimming: 9 bases; junction bases outside the gene matches: 11. CDR3 length: 16 amino acids. Germline V gives CDR1 SGHRS, CDR2 YFSETQ. The CDR3 spells CASSSTIAGGPGEQFF. The CDR3 DNA is TGCGCCAGCAGCTCGACCATAGCGGGAGGGCCTGGTGAGCAGTTCTTC.

This chain joins TRBV5-4 and TRBJ2-7, with TRBD1 identical over 9 bases. V lost 4 bases, J lost 0 bases, and 5 bases stayed unmatched. Germline V gene data show CDR1 as SGHNT and CDR2 as YYREEE (reference sequence). This CDR3 spans 15 amino acids. For the CDR3, the DNA is TGTGCCAGCAGCCCGGGACAGGGATTCTCCTACGAGCAGTACTTC. It translates to CASSPGQGFSYEQYF. The full variable domain, in which reference TRBV5-4 and TRBJ2-7 provide the parts outside the CDR3, is ETGVTQSPTHLIKTRGQQVTLRCSSQSGHNTVSWYQQALGQGPQFIFQYYREEENGRGNFPPRFSGLQFPNYSSELNVNALELDDSALYLCASSPGQGFSYEQYFGPGTRLTVT.